These 10 T cell receptor beta chains originate from one sample sequenced in a study of cytomegalovirus exposure and HLA in healthy donors. The PCR had 60 Vbeta and 13 Jbeta primers. Measured with immunoSEQ multiplex PCR; TCRdb has only the in-frame clones, and not every one. The data contain 200,000 to 300,000 clones, over 75% of them singletons. Sequenced: PBMCs. The receptor set was obtained from a boy under 18 in good health and CMV-seronegative.

The rearrangement links TRBV13 to TRBJ2-3, with no clear D. Trimming pared 4 bases from V and 0 bases from J, leaving 11 bases between. The length of the CDR3 is 15 residues. Germline lookup yields CDR1 PRHDT and CDR2 FYEKMQ (reference sequence). CDR3 sequence reads: CASSSGAASTDTQYF. In DNA form, the CDR3 reads TGTGCCAGCAGCTCTGGCGCGGCTAGCACAGATACGCAGTATTTT. The full variable domain, in which reference TRBV13 and TRBJ2-3 provide the parts outside the CDR3, is AAGVIQSPRHLIKEKRETATLKCYPIPRHDTVYWYQQGPGQDPQFLISFYEKMQSDKGSIPDRFSAQQFSDYHSELNMSSLELGDSALYFCASSSGAASTDTQYFGPGTRLTVL.

The chain has TRBV30 and TRBJ2-5, with a weak D call TRBD2 (5 bases). CDR3 length: 13 amino acids. Deletions cut 0 bases from V and 5 bases from J, with 10 bases between. Germline V gene data show CDR1 as GTSNPN and CDR2 as SVGIG (reference sequence). Written as DNA, the CDR3 is TGTGCCTGGAGTGTAGGGCGGGTTGAGACCCAGTACTTC. It translates to CAWSVGRVETQYF.

The gene calls are TRBV7-7 and TRBJ2-2, with 11 bases that match TRBD2. Trimming removed 5 bases from V and 5 bases from J; junction bases left unmatched: 7. The germline V gene has CDR1 SSHAT and CDR2 FNYEAQ (reference sequence). CDR3 size: 16 residues. The CDR3 region is CASSMWASGGTGELFF. CDR3 DNA sequence: TGTGCCAGCAGCATGTGGGCTAGCGGGGGGACCGGGGAGCTGTTTTTT.

The rearrangement uses TRBV19 and TRBJ2-5; a possible D gene is TRBD1 (6 bases). There are 12 residues in the CDR3. Germline lookup yields CDR1 LNHDA and CDR2 SQIVND (reference sequence). V gave up 5 bases and J gave up 5 bases, with 9 bases separating them. CDR3 region: CASSGGEETQYF. The CDR3 DNA reads TGTGCCAGTAGTGGGGGCGAGGAGACCCAGTACTTC.

This sequence joins TRBV4-1 and TRBJ1-1; TRBD1 might be the D (5 bases). CDR3 length: 17 amino acids. Trimming shortened V by 1 base and J by 0 bases, and 15 bases separated the two germline ends. Germline V gene data show CDR1 as MGHRA and CDR2 as YSYEKL. CDR3 nucleotide sequence: TGCGCCAGCAGCCAAGTTGGGGGGAAGCCTGTGAACACTGAAGCTTTCTTT. This sequence encodes CASSQVGGKPVNTEAFF.

Turning to this clone: Other DNA sequences of this sample code for an identical CDR3. J is TRBJ1-6 and V is TRBV29-1, with 11 bases that match TRBD1. The V segment lost 4 bases and the J segment 10 bases; nucleotides outside the gene matches: 3. Germline loops: CDR1 SQVTM, CDR2 ANQGSEA. This CDR3 contains 13 residues. For the CDR3, the DNA is TGCAGCGTTGGGACAGGGGGCAACTCACCCCTCCACTTT. It specifies CSVGTGGNSPLHF.

The rearrangement uses TRBV5-5 and TRBJ2-5; 7 nucleotides align to TRBD2. V dropped 5 bases and J dropped 4; count of bases not matched to a gene: 8. The V gene's germline CDR1 is SGHKS and CDR2 YYEKEE (reference sequence). The CDR3 runs to 14 residues. CDR3 sequence reads: CASRLALWGETQYF. CDR3 sequence (DNA): TGTGCCAGCAGACTAGCGTTATGGGGAGAGACCCAGTACTTC. Full variable domain (outside the CDR3, taken from reference TRBV5-5 and TRBJ2-5): DAGVTQSPTHLIKTRGQQVTLRCSPISGHKSVSWYQQVLGQGPQFIFQYYEKEERGRGNFPDRFSARQFPNYSSELNVNALLLGDSALYLCASRLALWGETQYFGPGTRLLVL.

The chain combines TRBV5-8 with TRBJ2-7, with TRBD2 matching 7 bases. This CDR3 comprises 15 residues. J was trimmed by 0 bases and V by 0 bases; bases with no gene match: 3. Per the germline V gene, CDR1 is SGHTS and CDR2 is YDEGEE. This chain's CDR3 is CASSLGRGSSYEQYF. CDR3 DNA: TGTGCCAGCAGCTTGGGGCGGGGGAGCTCCTACGAGCAGTACTTC.

This chain connects TRBV4-2 to TRBJ2-1; possibly TRBD2 for D (5 bases). The V end lost 3 bases, the J end lost 5 bases, and 20 bases lay between the germline ends. Per germline, CDR1 LGHNA and CDR2 YNFKEQ. This CDR3 is 17 amino acids long. CDR3 DNA: TGTGCCAGCAGCCAGCCTAACGGGGTTTTCGGGGACAATGAGCAGTTCTTC. Its translation: CASSQPNGVFGDNEQFF.

V is TRBV2 and J is TRBJ2-1; TRBD2 is a possible D gene (6 bases). The CDR3 has 14 residues. Germline V gives CDR1 SNHLY, CDR2 FYNNEI. The V gene lost 4 bases and the J gene lost 8 bases, with 15 bases spanning the gap. CDR3 coding DNA: TGTGCCAGCAGTGGCGGGGTAGCCCGATATGAGCAGTTCTTC. Translation: CASSGGVARYEQFF. Full variable domain (remainder filled in from reference TRBV2 and TRBJ2-1): EPEVTQTPSHQVTQMGQEVILRCVPISNHLYFYWYRQILGQKVEFLVSFYNNEISEKSEIFDDQFSVERPDGSNFTLKIRSTKLEDSAMYFCASSGGVARYEQFFGPGTRLTVL.